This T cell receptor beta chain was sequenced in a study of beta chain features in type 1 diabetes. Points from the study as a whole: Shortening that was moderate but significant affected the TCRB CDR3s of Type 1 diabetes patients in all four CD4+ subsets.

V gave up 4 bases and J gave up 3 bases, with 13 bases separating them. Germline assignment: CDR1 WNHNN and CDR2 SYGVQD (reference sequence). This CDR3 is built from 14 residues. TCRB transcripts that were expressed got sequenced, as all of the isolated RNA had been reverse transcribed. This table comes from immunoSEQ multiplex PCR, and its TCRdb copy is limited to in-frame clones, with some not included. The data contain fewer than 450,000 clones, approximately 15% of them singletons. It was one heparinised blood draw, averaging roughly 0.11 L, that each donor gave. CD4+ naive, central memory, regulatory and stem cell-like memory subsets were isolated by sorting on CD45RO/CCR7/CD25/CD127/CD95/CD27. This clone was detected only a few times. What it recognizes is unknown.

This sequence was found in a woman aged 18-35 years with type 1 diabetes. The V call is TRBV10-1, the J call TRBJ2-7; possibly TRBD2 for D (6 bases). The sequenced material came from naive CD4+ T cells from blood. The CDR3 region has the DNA TGCGCCAGCAGTGCGGGGAGGTCGGGCTACGAGCAGTACTTC. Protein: CASSAGRSGYEQYF.